This entry lists 28 T cell receptor beta chains sequenced from one sample in a study of blood T cell repertoires in COVID-19. The method was immunoSEQ multiplex PCR; TCRdb's version includes in-frame clones alone and lacks a portion of them. The table has 250,000 to 300,000 clones, 89% seen once; the top ten hold 1.7%. The sequenced sample was PBMCs or T cells enriched from blood (not recorded which). The source is a middle-aged woman who had recovered from COVID-19.

The V gene is TRBV18, the J gene TRBJ2-1; D is undetermined. The CDR3 has 12 amino acids. With 3 bases removed from V and 7 bases from J, the gap between germline ends came to 7 bases. The germline V gene has CDR1 KGHSH and CDR2 LQKENI. The CDR3 loop is CASSPTRNEQFF. The CDR3 nucleotides are TGTGCCAGCTCACCGACAAGAAATGAGCAGTTCTTC.

J is TRBJ2-5 and V is TRBV24-1, with 7 bases lining up with TRBD2. After removal of 8 bases from V and 0 bases from J, the junction contained 8 bases not matched to a gene. The V gene's germline CDR1 is KGHDR and CDR2 SFDVKD. The CDR3 length is 15 residues. The CDR3: CATKLSGANQETQYF. In DNA form, the CDR3 reads TGTGCCACCAAGCTAAGCGGGGCCAACCAAGAGACCCAGTACTTC.

V usage is TRBV7-8 and J usage is TRBJ1-1, with D possibly matching TRBD1 (6 bases). Trimming took 3 bases from V and 4 from J, leaving 15 bases between them. The germline CDR1 and CDR2 sequences are SGHVS and FQNEAQ. CDR3 length equals 15 residues. The CDR3 here is CASSFNREMGTEAFF. The CDR3, as DNA: TGTGCCAGCAGCTTTAACAGGGAGATGGGCACTGAAGCTTTCTTT. Full variable domain (remainder filled in from reference TRBV7-8 and TRBJ1-1): GAGVSQSPRYKVAKRGQDVALRCDPISGHVSLFWYQQALGQGPEFLTYFQNEAQLDKSGLPSDRFFAERPEGSVSTLKIQRTQQEDSAVYLCASSFNREMGTEAFFGQGTRLTVV.

This chain links TRBV7-9 with TRBJ2-5; D is undetermined. Trimming pared 3 bases from V and 5 bases from J, leaving 10 bases between. The CDR3 length is 13 residues. Germline CDR1 SEHNR, CDR2 FQNEAQ (reference sequence). The CDR3 DNA sequence: TGTGCCAGCAGCTTCAGTGTGGAGGAGACCCAGTACTTC. Protein sequence: CASSFSVEETQYF.

The chain has TRBV19 and TRBJ1-2; D might be TRBD1 (5 bases). Between the trimmed V and J ends, which lost 10 bases and 1 base, there was a span of 19 bases. Per the germline V gene, CDR1 is LNHDA and CDR2 is SQIVND (reference sequence). CDR3 length: 15 amino acids. The CDR3 coding sequence is TGTGCCATCGGGGGAGGGGCAGGAAATAACTATGGCTACACCTTC. Protein product: CAIGGGAGNNYGYTF.

The chain is built from TRBV5-1 and TRBJ2-7, with D unclear. V lost 5 bases and J 5 bases, leaving 17 bases between the germline ends. CDR1 and CDR2 from the germline V gene are SGHRS and YFSETQ. The CDR3 sequence is 14 residues long. Here the CDR3 reads CASRPSRVVDEQYF. In nucleotides, the CDR3 is TGCGCCAGCAGGCCCTCCCGGGTAGTGGACGAGCAGTACTTC.

In this sample, this clone turned up a few times. The DNA of the CDR3 is TGTGCCTGGACAGGGAAAGGGAGCACAGATACGCAGTATTTT. Its protein product is CAWTGKGSTDTQYF. The genes are TRBV30 and TRBJ2-3; possible D gene TRBD1, 5 bases. The CDR3 extends over 14 amino acids. Germline CDR1 GTSNPN, CDR2 SVGIG (reference sequence). Trimming shortened V by 4 bases and J by 0 bases, and 11 bases separated the two germline ends.

This chain joins TRBV19 and TRBJ1-4; no clear D. The CDR3 totals 15 residues. CDR1 and CDR2 (germline): LNHDA, SQIVND (reference sequence). V lost 1 base and J lost 5, with 11 bases in between. CDR3 protein: CASSIGPGENEKLFF. The CDR3 DNA reads TGTGCCAGTAGTATAGGTCCGGGAGAGAATGAAAAACTGTTTTTT.

In this sample, this clone turned up a few times. This rearrangement joins TRBV21-1 to TRBJ2-7; whether TRBD2, the table's D call, matches the DNA was not checked. TRBV21-1 is classified as a pseudogene. The CDR3 covers 15 residues. The CDR3 DNA sequence: TGTGCCAGCAGCAACTCGGGGGTCCCCCCCTACGAGCAGTACTTC. Translating it yields CASSNSGVPPYEQYF.

This chain uses TRBV10-1 with TRBJ1-1; D may be TRBD1 (6 bases). The CDR3 contains 16 residues. V was clipped by 0 bases and J by 4 bases, with 15 bases between them. CDR1 is WNHNN, CDR2 SYGVQD, per germline (reference sequence). The CDR3 coding sequence is TGCGCCAGCAGTGAGTCGATTCGCGGCAGGGGCACTGAAGCTTTCTTT. It yields the protein CASSESIRGRGTEAFF.

The J gene is TRBJ1-2, the V gene TRBV29-1, with 7 positions matching TRBD1. Trimming cost V 7 bases and J 4 bases; bases outside gene matches: 12. The CDR3 contains 14 residues. Germline-derived CDR1 and CDR2 are SQVTM and ANQGSEA. The CDR3: CSAPGPGGGYGYTF. In nucleotides, the CDR3 is TGCAGCGCCCCAGGGCCAGGGGGAGGCTATGGCTACACCTTC.

In its sample, this clone was seen once. The rearrangement links TRBV7-3 to TRBJ1-4, with 10 bases lining up with TRBD1. The length of the CDR3 is 15 residues. V shed 5 bases, J shed 8 bases, and the junction held 8 bases outside the gene matches. The germline CDR1 and CDR2 sequences are SGHTA and FQGTGA. CDR3: CASSPTGTGEEKLFF. In nucleotides, the CDR3 is TGTGCCAGCAGCCCCACCGGGACAGGGGAAGAAAAACTGTTTTTT.

This sequence joins TRBV2 and TRBJ1-1, with 7 bases fitting TRBD1. The CDR3 is 16 amino acids. Losses at the gene ends were 6 bases for V and 2 bases for J; bases not matched to a gene: 12. CDR1 is SNHLY, CDR2 FYNNEI, per germline. DNA of the CDR3: TGTGCCAGCAGCGAGTTGCCGGCAGGGGGTAACACTGAAGCTTTCTTT. Its translation is CASSELPAGGNTEAFF.

V usage is TRBV2 and J usage is TRBJ1-5; 9 bases match TRBD1. Trimming took 6 bases from V and 0 from J; bases not matched to a gene: 6. Germline CDR1 is SNHLY and CDR2 is FYNNEI. The CDR3 runs to 16 residues. The CDR3 sequence is CASSSGQGYSNQPQHF. CDR3 DNA sequence: TGTGCCAGCAGCTCCGGACAGGGGTATAGCAATCAGCCCCAGCATTTT. The complete variable domain, with remaining parts taken from reference TRBV2 and TRBJ1-5, reads EPEVTQTPSHQVTQMGQEVILRCVPISNHLYFYWYRQILGQKVEFLVSFYNNEISEKSEIFDDQFSVERPDGSNFTLKIRSTKLEDSAMYFCASSSGQGYSNQPQHFGDGTRLSIL.

The V gene is TRBV10-2, the J gene TRBJ1-3; D is perhaps TRBD1 (6 bases). Trimming took off 2 bases at V and 0 bases at J, with 11 bases between the two ends. Germline assignment: CDR1 WSHSY and CDR2 SAAADI. The CDR3 is 16 residues long. The CDR3 spells CASSEKGVGSGNTIYF. DNA of the CDR3: TGCGCCAGCAGTGAGAAGGGGGTAGGCTCTGGAAACACCATATATTTT.

This sequence joins TRBV4-2 and TRBJ1-2; 7 nucleotides line up with TRBD1. V lost 4 bases, J lost 4 bases, and 6 bases stayed unmatched. The V gene's germline CDR1 is LGHNA and CDR2 YNFKEQ. The CDR3 loop spans 14 amino acids. The CDR3 nucleotides read TGTGCCAGCAGCCCCACACAGGGGATCTATGGCTACACCTTC. Translating it yields CASSPTQGIYGYTF.

The chain is built from TRBV6-6 and TRBJ1-2, with 8 bases matching TRBD1. The V gene end was trimmed by 5 bases and the J gene end by 3 bases; junction bases not matched to a gene: 5. The CDR3 spans 14 residues. CDR1 is MNHNY and CDR2 is SVGAGI in the germline V gene (reference sequence). The CDR3 coding sequence is TGTGCCAGCAGTCCCGACAGGGGTTACTATGGCTACACCTTC. Translated, it gives CASSPDRGYYGYTF.

The rearrangement joins TRBV2 to TRBJ1-2; TRBD1 might be the D (5 bases). The germline gives CDR1 SNHLY, CDR2 FYNNEI. This CDR3 spans 13 amino acids. V lost 1 base and J 4 bases, leaving 7 bases between the germline ends. CDR3 DNA: TGTGCCAGCAGTGAAGACAGGTCCTATGGCTACACCTTC. Translating gives CASSEDRSYGYTF.

This clone was detected once. J is TRBJ1-1 and V is TRBV5-1, with 9 bases identical to TRBD1. CDR1 is SGHRS, CDR2 YFSETQ, per germline. The trim removed 4 bases at V and 4 bases at J, leaving 8 bases unmatched. The CDR3 runs to 15 residues. The CDR3 loop is CASSDPTGGSTEAFF. The CDR3 nucleotides read TGCGCCAGCAGCGACCCGACAGGGGGGAGCACTGAAGCTTTCTTT.

V gene TRBV19 combines with J gene TRBJ2-1; 9 bases match TRBD2. CDR1 and CDR2 from the germline V gene are LNHDA and SQIVND (reference sequence). CDR3 length equals 16 residues. Trimming removed 10 bases from V and 3 bases from J; junction bases left unmatched: 13. Here the CDR3 reads CATRATSGYFYNEQFF. The CDR3 coding sequence is TGTGCCACCCGGGCGACTAGCGGATATTTCTACAATGAGCAGTTCTTC.

The chain links TRBV5-1 to TRBJ1-1, with D tentatively TRBD1 (6 bases). This CDR3 comprises 16 residues. Germline values: CDR1 SGHRS, CDR2 YFSETQ. The V end was cut by 0 bases, the J end by 0 bases, with 12 bases between. DNA for the CDR3: TGCGCCAGCAGCTTGGGGCCTCAGGGGCTGAACACTGAAGCTTTCTTT. This sequence encodes CASSLGPQGLNTEAFF.

The chain joins TRBV5-1 to TRBJ1-1, with D possibly matching TRBD1 (5 bases). CDR3 length: 14 amino acids. Germline values: CDR1 SGHRS, CDR2 YFSETQ. Trimming shortened V by 3 bases and J by 3 bases, and 12 bases separated the two germline ends. The CDR3 DNA reads TGCGCCAGCAGCTCCGGTGGGGCGGACACTGAAGCTTTCTTT. It codes for CASSSGGADTEAFF.

This chain uses TRBV5-1 with TRBJ1-3; possible D gene TRBD1, 5 bases. The CDR3 loop spans 16 amino acids. V lost 0 bases, J lost 1 base, and 11 bases lay in between. The germline CDR1 and CDR2 sequences are SGHRS and YFSETQ. The CDR3 nucleotides are TGCGCCAGCAGCTTGGGACCCAGGGTATCTGGAAACACCATATATTTT. It yields the protein CASSLGPRVSGNTIYF.

The chain carries TRBV7-2 and TRBJ1-2; D is unclear. V was pared by 5 bases and J by 8 bases, with 12 bases between. The CDR3 sequence is 12 residues long. The germline V gene has CDR1 SGHTA and CDR2 FQGNSA. The CDR3 loop reads CASSPRGMGYTF. DNA for the CDR3: TGTGCCAGCAGCCCCCGCGGTATGGGCTACACCTTC.

The rearrangement joins TRBV7-9 to TRBJ2-2; D might be TRBD1 (5 bases). Germline-derived CDR1 and CDR2 are SEHNR and FQNEAQ (reference sequence). The CDR3 loop spans 15 amino acids. V gave up 3 bases and J gave up 5 bases, with 13 bases separating them. Written as DNA, the CDR3 is TGTGCCAGCAGCTTGCAGGGTGGGTCGACCGGGGAGCTGTTTTTT. As protein: CASSLQGGSTGELFF.

This sequence joins TRBV5-4 and TRBJ1-1; D possibly corresponds to TRBD1 (5 bases). Trimming left V 0 bases short and J 3 bases short, with 6 bases between. CDR3 length: 13 amino acids. CDR1 SGHNT and CDR2 YYREEE come from the germline V gene (reference sequence). The DNA for the CDR3 is TGTGCCAGCAGCTTGGCCAGGGACACTGAAGCTTTCTTT. This encodes CASSLARDTEAFF.

This clone was observed a single time. The chain joins TRBV4-1 to TRBJ2-1, with a weak D call TRBD2 (7 bases). Trimming cost V 1 base and J 8 bases, with 18 bases left between them. CDR1 is MGHRA and CDR2 is YSYEKL in the germline V gene. This CDR3 is built from 16 residues. CDR3 nucleotide sequence: TGCGCCAGCAGCCAAGCATACGGGGGGCCCTTGGATGAGCAGTTCTTC. Protein: CASSQAYGGPLDEQFF.

The chain recombines TRBV10-1 with TRBJ1-1; TRBD1 aligns across 8 bases. V trimming: 3 bases; J trimming: 2 bases; junction bases outside the gene matches: 5. Germline CDR1 WNHNN, CDR2 SYGVQD (reference sequence). CDR3 length: 15 amino acids. The CDR3 region is CASSDRQGTNTEAFF. CDR3 nucleotide sequence: TGCGCCAGCAGTGACCGACAGGGGACTAACACTGAAGCTTTCTTT.